This T cell receptor (beta chain) is from a study of blood T cells in healthy people across ages. Then a second PCR, running about 6 to 11 cycles, was carried out with a sample-barcoded 5' primer and a J-beta primer mix. TCRdb processed the 5' RACE reads anew with MiXCR; each CDR3 protein has one entry. Of around 1,800,000 distinct CDR3 sequences in the sample, 39% were seen once. Whole-study findings and limits: Long-lived donors exceeded aged donors in naive CD4+ cells and diversity. Older individuals had lower TCR beta diversity per million T cells (the decline was roughly linear). Estimated diversity that came from one million T cells was considered an underestimate.

The germline V and J ends were trimmed by 8 bases and 3 bases, with 19 bases remaining between them. The CDR3 loop spans 16 amino acids. Germline lookup yields CDR1 MNHEY and CDR2 SVGEGT. Extraction yielded at least 6 micrograms of total RNA per sample. In this sample, this clonotype turned up a few times. Its antigen is still unknown. Material: blood. This receptor was taken from a human donor in good health. The rearrangement links TRBV6-2 or TRBV6-3 to TRBJ1-4; no clear D. Written as DNA, the CDR3 is TGTGCCAGCCGGGAGGTCCGGGGAGCGGCTAATGAAAAACTGTTTTTT. Encoded protein: CASREVRGAANEKLFF.